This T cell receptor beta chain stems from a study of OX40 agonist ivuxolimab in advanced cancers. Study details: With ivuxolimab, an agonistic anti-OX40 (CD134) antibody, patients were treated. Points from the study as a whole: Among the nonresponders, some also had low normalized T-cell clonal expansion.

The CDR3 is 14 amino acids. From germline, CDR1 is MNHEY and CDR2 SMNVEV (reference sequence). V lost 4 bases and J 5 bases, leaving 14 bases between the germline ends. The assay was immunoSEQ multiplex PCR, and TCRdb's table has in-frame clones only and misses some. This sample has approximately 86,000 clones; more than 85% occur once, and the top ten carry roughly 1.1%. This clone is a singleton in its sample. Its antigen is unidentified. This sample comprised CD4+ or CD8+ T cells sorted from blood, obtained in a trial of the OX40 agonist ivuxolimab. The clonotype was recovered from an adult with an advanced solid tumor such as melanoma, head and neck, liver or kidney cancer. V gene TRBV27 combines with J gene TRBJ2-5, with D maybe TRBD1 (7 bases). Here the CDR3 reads CASSSQGGKETQYF. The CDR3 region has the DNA TGTGCCAGCAGTTCCCAGGGGGGAAAGGAGACCCAGTACTTC.